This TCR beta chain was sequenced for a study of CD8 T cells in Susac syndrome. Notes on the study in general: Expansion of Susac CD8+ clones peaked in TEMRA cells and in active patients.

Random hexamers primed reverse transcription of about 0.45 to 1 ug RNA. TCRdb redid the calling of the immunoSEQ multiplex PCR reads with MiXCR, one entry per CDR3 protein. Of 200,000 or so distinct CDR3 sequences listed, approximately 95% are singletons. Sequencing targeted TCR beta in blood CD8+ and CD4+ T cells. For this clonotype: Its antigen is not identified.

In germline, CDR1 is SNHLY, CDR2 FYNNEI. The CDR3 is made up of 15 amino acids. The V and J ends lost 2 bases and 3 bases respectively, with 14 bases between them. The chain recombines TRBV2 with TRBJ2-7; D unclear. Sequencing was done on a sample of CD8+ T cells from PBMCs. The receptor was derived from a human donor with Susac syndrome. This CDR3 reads CASSEPPSTYYEQYF. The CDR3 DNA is TGTGCCAGCAGTGAACCGCCTTCAACCTACTACGAGCAGTACTTC. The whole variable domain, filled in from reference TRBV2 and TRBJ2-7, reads EPEVTQTPSHQVTQMGQEVILRCVPISNHLYFYWYRQILGQKVEFLVSFYNNEISEKSEIFDDQFSVERPDGSNFTLKIRSTKLEDSAMYFCASSEPPSTYYEQYFGPGTRLTVT.